Below, 30 T cell receptor beta chains from the same sample are listed, as sequenced in a study of T cell repertoires in cytomegalovirus infection. These receptors have no identified antigens. From the reads, TCRdb called clonotypes with MiXCR, one entry per CDR3 protein. The repertoire has approximately 1,000,000 distinct CDR3 sequences, around a third of them found once; the top ten carry 11% to 15%. The sequenced sample was cultured CD8+ T cells from PBMCs, obtained from culture after CMV antigen stimulation. These receptors originate from a human donor in good health (CMV status not recorded). Some clones in this sample may be carry-over from other donors' samples.

This clonotype was detected ten times or more. The chain carries TRBV7-9 and TRBJ2-3; D unclear. V was cut by 5 bases and J by 5 bases, with 5 bases left in between. The CDR3 has 11 amino acids. Germline lookup yields CDR1 SEHNR and CDR2 FQNEAQ (reference sequence). For the CDR3, the DNA is TGTGCCAGCAGCAGCTTAGATACGCAGTATTTT. Translating gives CASSSLDTQYF.

This clonotype was counted between two and nine times. The chain employs TRBV12-3 or TRBV12-4 and TRBJ1-1; tentatively, D is TRBD1 (5 bases). This CDR3 region has 13 residues. The V end was cut by 3 bases, the J end by 4 bases, with 9 bases between. The chain's CDR3 is CASSFTGITEAFF. The CDR3 bases are TGTGCCAGCAGTTTTACAGGTATCACTGAAGCTTTCTTT.

The chain uses TRBV28 and TRBJ1-4; 11 bases line up with TRBD1. The CDR3 contains 14 residues. With V trimmed by 6 bases and J by 8 bases, 5 bases remained unmatched. Germline V gives CDR1 MDHEN, CDR2 SYDVKM. In DNA form, the CDR3 reads TGTGCCAGCAGCTGGGACAGGGGGTGGGAAAAACTGTTTTTT. Translation: CASSWDRGWEKLFF.

This clonotype was picked up a small number of times. The chain is built from TRBV6-6 and TRBJ1-2; tentative D call: TRBD1 (6 bases). CDR1 is MNHNY and CDR2 is SVGAGI in the germline V gene (reference sequence). Trimming pared 1 base from V and 8 bases from J, leaving 11 bases between. The CDR3 spans 13 residues. The CDR3 loop reads CASSYWGPEGYTF. The DNA of the CDR3 is TGTGCCAGCAGTTACTGGGGGCCCGAGGGCTACACCTTC.

V and J are TRBV15 and TRBJ1-4; unclear D gene. From germline, CDR1 is LNHNV and CDR2 YYDKDF (reference sequence). There are 15 residues in the CDR3. V lost 1 base, J lost 0 bases, and 6 bases lay in between. This CDR3 is CATSRAGATNEKLFF. CDR3 bases: TGTGCCACCAGCAGAGCCGGCGCAACTAATGAAAAACTGTTTTTT. The entire variable domain, with the rest obtained from reference TRBV15 and TRBJ1-4, is as follows: DAMVIQNPRYQVTQFGKPVTLSCSQTLNHNVMYWYQQKSSQAPKLLFHYYDKDFNNEADTPDNFQSRRPNTSFCFLDIRSPGLGDTAMYLCATSRAGATNEKLFFGSGTQLSVL.

The chain has TRBV7-2 and TRBJ1-1, with 9 nucleotides matching TRBD1. V lost 5 bases, J lost 7 bases, and 11 bases stayed unmatched. Per the germline V gene, CDR1 is SGHTA and CDR2 is FQGNSA. The CDR3 is 15 residues long. The CDR3 nucleotides are TGTGCCAGCAGCCAGACAGGGGGGAACGTGTTTGAAGCTTTCTTT. Protein product: CASSQTGGNVFEAFF. The variable domain in full, with the rest retrieved from reference TRBV7-2 and TRBJ1-1, is GAGVSQSPSNKVTEKGKDVELRCDPISGHTALYWYRQSLGQGLEFLIYFQGNSAPDKSGLPSDRFSAERTGGSVSTLTIQRTQQEDSAVYLCASSQTGGNVFEAFFGQGTRLTVV.

The chain uses TRBV6-2 or TRBV6-3 and TRBJ1-1, with D uncertain. V gave up 2 bases and J gave up 4 bases, with 8 bases separating them. The germline CDR1 and CDR2 sequences are MNHEY and SVGEGT. The CDR3 length is 13 residues. This chain's CDR3 is CASSYMGFTEAFF. CDR3 coding DNA: TGTGCCAGCAGTTACATGGGGTTCACTGAAGCTTTCTTT.

V and J are TRBV5-4 and TRBJ1-1; the match to TRBD1 covers 7 bases. Trimming at V came to 9 bases and at J to 3 bases, leaving 8 bases not matched to a gene. Germline CDR1 is SGHNT and CDR2 is YYREEE (reference sequence). The length of the CDR3 is 13 residues. CDR3 amino acids: CATSQTGYTEAFF. CDR3 coding DNA: TGTGCCACCTCCCAGACAGGGTACACTGAAGCTTTCTTT.

This clonotype was seen a single time. V is TRBV29-1 and J is TRBJ1-2; D is undetermined. Trimming took off 5 bases at V and 4 bases at J, with 14 bases between the two ends. Germline CDR1 reads SQVTM; CDR2 reads ANQGSEA. This CDR3 contains 13 residues. This CDR3 reads CSVSDGRLYGYTF. As DNA, the CDR3 is TGCAGCGTTTCGGACGGCCGTCTCTATGGCTACACCTTC. Based on the CDR3 plus reference TRBV29-1 and TRBJ1-2, the full variable domain is SAVISQKPSRDICQRGTSLTIQCQVDSQVTMMFWYRQQPGQSLTLIATANQGSEATYESGFVIDKFPISRPNLTFSTLTVSNMSPEDSSIYLCSVSDGRLYGYTFGSGTRLTVV.

The chain recombines TRBV6-5 with TRBJ2-1; maybe TRBD2 (7 bases). Germline V CDR1 and CDR2: MNHEY, SVGAGI. V lost 4 bases to trimming and J lost 5 bases, with 21 bases between them. CDR3 size: 17 residues. CDR3 sequence (DNA): TGTGCCAGCAGTTTCTTACCCTTTGCGGGGGCAAACAATGAGCAGTTCTTC. It yields the protein CASSFLPFAGANNEQFF.

This clonotype has only a few counts. The chain combines TRBV18 with TRBJ2-2, with 7 bases identical to TRBD1. J was trimmed by 1 base and V by 3 bases; bases with no gene match: 8. This CDR3 is 17 amino acids long. Germline V gene data show CDR1 as KGHSH and CDR2 as LQKENI. CDR3 coding DNA: TGTGCCAGCTCACCCATCTCGGGACAGAAGAACACCGGGGAGCTGTTTTTT. Residues: CASSPISGQKNTGELFF.

The chain joins TRBV25-1 to TRBJ2-3, with 9 bases matching TRBD2. The junction had 7 bases not matched to a gene; V was cut back by 1 base and J by 2 bases. The CDR3 spans 17 residues. Looked up from germline, CDR1 is MGHDK and CDR2 is SYGVNS. In DNA, the CDR3 is TGTGCCAGCAGTGAATTCGCTAGCGGGGACGTCACAGATACGCAGTATTTT. Its protein product is CASSEFASGDVTDTQYF.

This clonotype was seen many times. The chain combines TRBV7-2 with TRBJ1-2, with D perhaps TRBD1 (6 bases). Germline V gene lookup returns CDR1 SGHTA and CDR2 FQGNSA. CDR3 size: 15 residues. The V end was cut by 6 bases, the J end by 4 bases, with 18 bases between. The CDR3 reads CASRPSGGGIYGYTF. CDR3 in DNA: TGTGCCAGCAGACCCTCCGGGGGCGGCATCTATGGCTACACCTTC.

This clonotype was counted a few times. The rearrangement links TRBV12-3 or TRBV12-4 to TRBJ1-5; D is unclear. V dropped 3 bases and J dropped 0 bases, with 12 bases sitting between them. CDR3 size: 16 residues. As DNA, the CDR3 is TGTGCCAGCAGTTTGGGCCCTCGGTATAGCAATCAGCCCCAGCATTTT. As protein: CASSLGPRYSNQPQHF.

This clonotype has a handful of counts. This sequence joins TRBV7-9 and TRBJ1-2, with D unclear. The germline V gene has CDR1 SEHNR and CDR2 FQNEAQ (reference sequence). V lost 1 base and J lost 3, with 6 bases in between. CDR3 size: 13 residues. CDR3 sequence reads: CASSLVDYYGYTF. CDR3 in DNA: TGTGCCAGCAGCTTAGTAGACTACTATGGCTACACCTTC.

The rearrangement links TRBV6-1 to TRBJ2-7, with unresolved D. Trimming pared 1 base from V and 0 bases from J, leaving 10 bases between. Germline CDR1 is MNHNS and CDR2 is SASEGT. There are 15 residues in the CDR3. The chain's CDR3 is CASSEGPLSSYEQYV. The CDR3 DNA reads TGTGCCAGCAGTGAAGGGCCACTGAGCTCCTACGAGCAGTACGTC.

This clonotype was seen only a few times. For the CDR3, the DNA is TGTGCCAGCAGCGTAGAGCCGGGGGCAGGCGTTGAGACCCAGTACTTC. Amino acids: CASSVEPGAGVETQYF. The V and J genes are TRBV9 and TRBJ2-5; the D call may be TRBD1 or TRBD2 (6 bases each). Trimming removed 0 bases at V and 5 bases at J, with 17 bases between. The length of the CDR3 is 16 residues. The germline V gene encodes CDR1 SGDLS and CDR2 YYNGEE.

The V and J genes are TRBV6-5 and TRBJ2-2, with D possibly matching TRBD2 (6 bases). This CDR3 is built from 15 residues. Trimming cost V 1 base and J 4 bases, with 10 bases left between them. Germline assignment: CDR1 MNHEY and CDR2 SVGAGI. CDR3 DNA: TGTGCCAGCAGTTACTTACGGGACTTCACCGGGGAGCTGTTTTTT. This codes for CASSYLRDFTGELFF.

The chain employs TRBV5-1 and TRBJ2-6; D is possibly TRBD2 (5 bases). This CDR3 region has 16 residues. Trimming left V 3 bases short and J 4 bases short, with 14 bases between. Germline V gives CDR1 SGHRS, CDR2 YFSETQ. This chain's CDR3 is CASSSTITGGANVLTF. The CDR3 nucleotides are TGCGCCAGCAGCTCGACCATCACGGGAGGGGCCAACGTCCTGACTTTC. The full variable domain, its missing parts supplied by reference TRBV5-1 and TRBJ2-6, is KAGVTQTPRYLIKTRGQQVTLSCSPISGHRSVSWYQQTPGQGLQFLFEYFSETQRNKGNFPGRFSGRQFSNSRSEMNVSTLELGDSALYLCASSSTITGGANVLTFGAGSRLTVL.

This clonotype turned up a few times. CDR3 DNA sequence: TGTGCCACCAGCGGTTCCCTTGAGCAGTTCTTC. This encodes CATSGSLEQFF. The chain joins TRBV24-1 to TRBJ2-1; no reliable D call. V dropped 7 bases and J dropped 9 bases, with 9 bases sitting between them. CDR1 is KGHDR and CDR2 is SFDVKD in the germline V gene. The CDR3 sequence is 11 residues long.

The chain employs TRBV14 and TRBJ2-7, with D perhaps TRBD1 (5 bases). The CDR3 has 14 amino acids. The germline gives CDR1 SGHDN, CDR2 FVKESK. The V and J ends lost 1 base and 3 bases respectively, with 10 bases between them. CDR3 nucleotide sequence: TGTGCCAGCAGCCAAGGGACATACGACTACGAGCAGTACGTC. Translation gives CASSQGTYDYEQYV.

This clonotype occurred a few times. The J gene is TRBJ2-1, the V gene TRBV7-2, with 8 positions matching TRBD2. The CDR3 totals 17 residues. Trimming removed 2 bases from V and 7 bases from J; junction bases left unmatched: 13. Germline V gene sequence: CDR1 SGHTA, CDR2 FQGNSA. This CDR3 reads CASSLYFGGGIYNEQFF. CDR3 nucleotides: TGTGCCAGCAGCTTATATTTCGGCGGGGGGATTTATAATGAGCAGTTCTTC.

The V call is TRBV14, the J call TRBJ2-5; 10 nucleotides align to TRBD2. This CDR3 is built from 18 residues. V lost 0 bases, J lost 4 bases, and 11 bases stayed unmatched. The germline CDR1 and CDR2 sequences are SGHDN and FVKESK. Written as DNA, the CDR3 is TGTGCCAGCAGCCAAGAACCGGAACTAGCGGGGTGGGGAGAGACCCAGTACTTC. It specifies CASSQEPELAGWGETQYF.

V and J are TRBV28 and TRBJ1-1, with TRBD1 identical over 8 bases. The CDR3 length is 15 residues. From germline, CDR1 is MDHEN and CDR2 SYDVKM. Trimming removed 3 bases from V and 3 bases from J; junction bases left unmatched: 6. The CDR3 region is CASSFGRGLYTEAFF. CDR3 in DNA: TGTGCCAGCAGTTTCGGCAGGGGGCTATACACTGAAGCTTTCTTT.

This clonotype was seen a few times. This chain connects TRBV15 to TRBJ2-1; D is ambiguous. This CDR3 has 15 residues. Per germline, CDR1 LNHNV and CDR2 YYDKDF (reference sequence). The ends were cut back, 4 bases at V and 0 bases at J, with 10 bases in the middle. The CDR3 here is CATSTYKSSYNEQFF. CDR3 bases: TGTGCCACCAGCACCTACAAGAGCTCCTACAATGAGCAGTTCTTC.

This clonotype was seen a handful of times. The genes are TRBV7-6 and TRBJ1-1, with 8 bases fitting TRBD1. CDR1 and CDR2 (germline): SGHVS, FNYEAQ. V dropped 3 bases and J dropped 4; count of bases not matched to a gene: 4. The CDR3 length is 14 residues. Here the CDR3 reads CASSFPGGRTEAFF. CDR3 in DNA: TGTGCCAGCAGCTTTCCAGGGGGCCGCACTGAAGCTTTCTTT.

A remark on this clonotype: The CDR3 does not end in the conserved phenylalanine or tryptophan, so this is likely a read error. The chain links TRBV6-5 to TRBJ1-1, with a tentative D call TRBD1 (6 bases). The CDR3 is made up of 15 amino acids. V lost 2 bases to trimming and J lost 3 bases, with 13 bases between them. Per the germline V gene, CDR1 is MNHEY and CDR2 is SVGAGI. The CDR3, as DNA: TGTGCCAGCAGTTACAACCGGGGGGCGGACACTGAAGCTTTCTCT. Residues: CASSYNRGADTEAFS.

This clonotype occurred many times. V gene TRBV11-2 combines with J gene TRBJ2-1; D remains unclear. Per the germline V gene, CDR1 is SGHAT and CDR2 is FQNNGV. This CDR3 has 15 residues. V shed 3 bases and J shed 9 bases, with 18 bases lying between them. In nucleotides, the CDR3 is TGTGCCAGCAGCTTCGCCCGAAACCCTACAAGTGAGCAGTTCTTC. Translation: CASSFARNPTSEQFF. Full variable domain (rest looked up from reference TRBV11-2 and TRBJ2-1): EAGVAQSPRYKIIEKRQSVAFWCNPISGHATLYWYQQILGQGPKLLIQFQNNGVVDDSQLPKDRFSAERLKGVDSTLKIQPAKLEDSAVYLCASSFARNPTSEQFFGPGTRLTVL.

In its sample, this clonotype was seen a few times. The CDR3 DNA sequence: TGTGCCAGCAGCTTTAGTTGGATGGGCGAGCAGTACGTC. Its translation is CASSFSWMGEQYV. The chain links TRBV11-1 to TRBJ2-7; D uncertain. Germline assignment: CDR1 SGHAT and CDR2 FQDESV (reference sequence). V lost 3 bases and J 6 bases, leaving 12 bases between the germline ends. This CDR3 comprises 13 residues.

J is TRBJ2-7 and V is TRBV19, with a tentative D call TRBD1 (6 bases). There are 16 residues in the CDR3. Germline CDR1 is LNHDA and CDR2 is SQIVND (reference sequence). V was clipped by 3 bases and J by 1 base, with 16 bases between them. The CDR3 nucleotides are TGTGCCAGTAGTATCTCAAGGGGGACGGTTTCCTACGAGCAGTACTTC. This codes for CASSISRGTVSYEQYF.